This T cell receptor (beta chain) was captured in a study of T-cell reconstitution after alpha-beta-depleted transplantation in children. Unique molecular identifiers were incorporated into the prepared TCRbeta library. Each CDR3 protein is one row after TCRdb ran MiXCR on the PCR reads. The sample lists fewer than 700,000 distinct CDR3 sequences; roughly 23% were seen once. Germline CDR1 and CDR2: DFQATT and SNEGSKA (reference sequence). Trimming took 0 bases from V and 5 from J, leaving 17 bases between them. This CDR3 comprises 15 residues. This clonotype was counted between two and nine times. The TCR sequence derives from a boy younger than two who had a stem cell transplant for acute myeloid leukemia, so the T cells may come from the graft donor. The chain couples TRBV20-1 to TRBJ2-7, with D possibly being TRBD2 (7 bases). Source: PBMCs, mostly from graft donor cells, taken 360 days after TCRalphabeta/CD19-depleted stem cell transplant. CDR3 residues: CSARDGRGGGNEQYF. The CDR3 coding sequence is TGCAGTGCTAGAGACGGAAGGGGGGGTGGGAACGAGCAGTACTTC.